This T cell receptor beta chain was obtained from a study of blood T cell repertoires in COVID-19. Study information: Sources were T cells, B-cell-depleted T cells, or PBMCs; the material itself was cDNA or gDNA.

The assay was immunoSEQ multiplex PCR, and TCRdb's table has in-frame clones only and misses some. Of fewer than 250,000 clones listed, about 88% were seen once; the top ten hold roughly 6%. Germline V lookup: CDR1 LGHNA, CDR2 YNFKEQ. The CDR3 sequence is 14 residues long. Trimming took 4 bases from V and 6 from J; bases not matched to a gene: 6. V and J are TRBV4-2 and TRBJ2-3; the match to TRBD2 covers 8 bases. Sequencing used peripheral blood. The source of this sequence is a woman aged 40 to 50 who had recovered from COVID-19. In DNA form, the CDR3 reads TGTGCCAGCAGCCCAGCGGGAGAGGGGGATACGCAGTATTTT. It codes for CASSPAGEGDTQYF.